This entry features one T cell receptor (beta chain) sequence. Its cognate antigen is unknown. The data belong to a study of cytomegalovirus exposure and HLA in healthy donors. Whole-study results and caveats: It was reported that the classifier diagnosed cytomegalovirus status with high specificity and sensitivity in both the original and validation cohorts.

The study ran its PCR with 60 Vbeta and 13 Jbeta primers. Sequencing was performed with immunoSEQ multiplex PCR; in TCRdb, only in-frame clones are kept and a portion is missing. The sample has around 150,000 clones; just under 85% are singletons. Sequencing was performed on PBMCs. The sequence came from a man aged 25-45 years in good health and CMV-seropositive.

CDR3 DNA: TGTGCCAGCAGGGGCGTGGAGGGGCATGGAAACACCATATATTTT. It specifies CASRGVEGHGNTIYF. J is TRBJ1-3 and V is TRBV6-5; possibly TRBD1 for D (5 bases). This CDR3 is 15 amino acids long. Per germline, CDR1 MNHEY and CDR2 SVGAGI. V was clipped by 6 bases and J by 3 bases, with 15 bases between them.